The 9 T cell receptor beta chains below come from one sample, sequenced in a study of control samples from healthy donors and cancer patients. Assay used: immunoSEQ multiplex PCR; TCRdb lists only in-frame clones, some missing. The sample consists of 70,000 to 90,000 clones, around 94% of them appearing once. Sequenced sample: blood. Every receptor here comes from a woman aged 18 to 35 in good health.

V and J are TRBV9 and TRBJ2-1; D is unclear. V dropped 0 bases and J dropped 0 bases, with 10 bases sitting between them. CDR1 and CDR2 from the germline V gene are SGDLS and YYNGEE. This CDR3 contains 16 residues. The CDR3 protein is CASSVDGFYSYNEQFF. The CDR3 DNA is TGTGCCAGCAGCGTAGACGGGTTCTACTCCTACAATGAGCAGTTCTTC.

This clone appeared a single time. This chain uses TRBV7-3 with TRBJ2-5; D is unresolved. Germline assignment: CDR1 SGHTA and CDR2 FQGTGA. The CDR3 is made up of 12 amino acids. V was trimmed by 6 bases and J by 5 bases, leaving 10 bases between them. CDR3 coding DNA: TGTGCCAGCAGTCTGTTGGGGGAGACCCAGTACTTC. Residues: CASSLLGETQYF.

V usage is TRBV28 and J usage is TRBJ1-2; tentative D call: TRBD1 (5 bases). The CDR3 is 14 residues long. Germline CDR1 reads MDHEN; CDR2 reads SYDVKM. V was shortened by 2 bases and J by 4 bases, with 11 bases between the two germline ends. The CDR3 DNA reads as TGTGCCAGCAGTTTAGCAGGGAGCGTCTATGGCTACACCTTC. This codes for CASSLAGSVYGYTF.

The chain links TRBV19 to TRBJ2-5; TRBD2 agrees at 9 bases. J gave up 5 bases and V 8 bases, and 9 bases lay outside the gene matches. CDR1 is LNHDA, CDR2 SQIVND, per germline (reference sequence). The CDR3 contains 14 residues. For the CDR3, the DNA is TGTGCCAGTTGGGTCGCGGGAGGGGGGGAGACCCAGTACTTC. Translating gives CASWVAGGGETQYF.

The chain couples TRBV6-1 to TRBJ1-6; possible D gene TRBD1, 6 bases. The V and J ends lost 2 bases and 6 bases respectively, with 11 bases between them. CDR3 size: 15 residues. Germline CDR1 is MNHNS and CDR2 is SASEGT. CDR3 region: CASSESDSFNSPLHF. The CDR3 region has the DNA TGTGCCAGCAGTGAATCGGACAGTTTTAATTCACCCCTCCACTTT.

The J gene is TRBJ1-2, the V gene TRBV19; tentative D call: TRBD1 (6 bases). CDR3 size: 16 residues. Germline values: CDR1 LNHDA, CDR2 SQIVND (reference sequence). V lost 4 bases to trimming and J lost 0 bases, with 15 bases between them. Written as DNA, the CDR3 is TGTGCCAGTAGTAAAAGGGGGACCGATACTAACTATGGCTACACCTTC. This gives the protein CASSKRGTDTNYGYTF.

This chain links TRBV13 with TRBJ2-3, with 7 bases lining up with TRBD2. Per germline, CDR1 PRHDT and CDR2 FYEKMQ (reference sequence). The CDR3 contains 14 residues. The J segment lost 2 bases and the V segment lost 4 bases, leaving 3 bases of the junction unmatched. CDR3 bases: TGTGCCAGCAGCTCGGGACTAATCACAGATACGCAGTATTTT. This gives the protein CASSSGLITDTQYF. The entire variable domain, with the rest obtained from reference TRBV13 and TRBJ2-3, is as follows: AAGVIQSPRHLIKEKRETATLKCYPIPRHDTVYWYQQGPGQDPQFLISFYEKMQSDKGSIPDRFSAQQFSDYHSELNMSSLELGDSALYFCASSSGLITDTQYFGPGTRLTVL.

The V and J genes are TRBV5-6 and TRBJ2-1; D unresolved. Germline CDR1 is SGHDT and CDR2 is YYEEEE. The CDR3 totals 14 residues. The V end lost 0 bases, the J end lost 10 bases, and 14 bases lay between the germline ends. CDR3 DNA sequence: TGTGCCAGCAGCTTGGATGGGATCAGTTGGGAGCAGTTCTTC. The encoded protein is CASSLDGISWEQFF.

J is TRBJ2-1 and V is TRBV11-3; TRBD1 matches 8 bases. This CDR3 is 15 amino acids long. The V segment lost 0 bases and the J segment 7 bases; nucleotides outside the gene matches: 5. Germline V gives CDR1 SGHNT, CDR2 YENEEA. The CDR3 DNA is TGTGCCAGCAGCTTAGATAGGACAGGGTTAAATGAGCAGTTCTTC. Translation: CASSLDRTGLNEQFF.